Listed below are T cell receptor beta chains from one sample, sequenced in a study of regulatory T cells in long-lasting Graves disease. TCRdb re-derived calls from the multiplex PCR reads in MiXCR, one entry per CDR3 protein. The data contain about 300,000 distinct CDR3 sequences, over 15% of them seen just once; the ten biggest clones take up less than 45%. This specimen was peripheral blood mononuclear cells (PBMCs), taken at new diagnosis, from a patient treated with antithyroid drugs. Source of these receptors: a female donor with Graves disease. CDR3s include the opening cysteine and the closing phenylalanine or tryptophan. A D gene is named only where the DNA matches it firmly. Not every row has a clone size; where given, it reads once, few, many or a size class.

TRBJ2-1	-	-	TRBV7-9	CASETGPVYEQFF	TGTGCCAGCGAAACGGGACCTGTTTATGAGCAGTTCTTC
TRBJ2-5	TRBD2	few	TRBV27	CASSYSAGGPETQYF	TGTGCCAGCAGTTACTCAGCGGGAGGGCCGGAGACCCAGTACTTC
TRBJ1-1	-	many	TRBV12-3/TRBV12-4	CASRRGYYTEAFF	TGTGCCAGCAGACGAGGTTATTACACTGAAGCTTTCTTT
TRBJ2-1	-	few	TRBV6-1	CASSGILSGNEQFF	TGTGCCAGCAGTGGGATACTCTCGGGAAATGAGCAGTTCTTC
TRBJ2-2	TRBD2	few	TRBV11-2	CASSYRTSGKIGTGELFF	TGTGCCAGCAGCTACCGGACTAGCGGGAAAATCGGCACCGGGGAGCTGTTTTTT
TRBJ1-5	-	-	TRBV15	CATSRVGFDQPQHF	TGTGCCACCAGCAGAGTGGGGTTCGATCAGCCCCAGCATTTT
TRBJ2-5	TRBD2	many	TRBV2	CASSGTSGEEETQYF	TGTGCCAGCAGCGGGACTAGCGGGGAGGAAGAGACCCAGTACTTC
TRBJ2-6	TRBD2	many	TRBV7-9	CASSLRTSGSGANVLTF	TGTGCCAGCAGCTTACGTACTAGCGGGAGTGGGGCCAACGTCCTGACTTTC
TRBJ1-1	-	few	TRBV9	CASSVDGVLRGMNTEAFF	TGTGCCAGCAGCGTGGATGGGGTCCTCAGAGGCATGAACACTGAAGCTTTCTTT
TRBJ2-2	-	few	TRBV10-3	CAISEVGSWNTGELFF	TGTGCCATCAGTGAGGTTGGATCCTGGAACACCGGGGAGCTGTTTTTT
TRBJ1-2	-	many	TRBV12-3/TRBV12-4	CASSYSDSPGDGYTF	TGTGCCAGCAGCTACTCAGACTCACCTGGAGATGGCTACACCTTC
TRBJ1-4	-	many	TRBV6-1	CASKSQTTNEKLFF	TGTGCCAGCAAGTCACAGACAACTAATGAAAAACTGTTTTTT
TRBJ2-5	-	many	TRBV18	CASSPKETQYF	TGTGCCAGCTCACCTAAAGAGACCCAGTACTTC
TRBJ2-1	TRBD2	-	TRBV11-2	CASGPLAGNEQFF	TGTGCCAGCGGCCCACTAGCGGGCAATGAGCAGTTCTTC
TRBJ2-1	TRBD2	few	TRBV9	CASSTGPGLAGDEQFF	TGTGCCAGCAGCACTGGACCGGGACTAGCGGGAGACGAGCAGTTCTTC
TRBJ1-1	-	few	TRBV5-8	CASSLIQGTEAFF	TGTGCCAGCAGCTTAATACAGGGCACTGAAGCTTTCTTT
TRBJ2-1	-	many	TRBV6-5	CASSYSDWNEQFF	TGTGCCAGCAGTTACTCGGACTGGAATGAGCAGTTCTTC
TRBJ2-7	-	many	TRBV18	CASSPPRPPYEQYF	TGTGCCAGCTCACCACCTAGGCCTCCCTACGAGCAGTACTTC
TRBJ2-5	TRBD2	many	TRBV29-1	CSANRLAVSYQETQYF	TGCAGCGCCAATCGACTAGCGGTATCCTACCAAGAGACCCAGTACTTC
TRBJ1-5	TRBD1	-	TRBV6-1	CASSEDRGNQPQHF	TGTGCCAGCAGCGAGGACAGGGGTAATCAGCCCCAGCATTTT
TRBJ2-7	-	few	TRBV19	CASNPPRRNYEQYF	TGTGCCAGTAACCCCCCGCGGAGAAACTACGAGCAGTACTTC
TRBJ2-1	TRBD2	many	TRBV11-2	CASSPRALAGRYNEQFF	TGTGCCAGCAGCCCTAGAGCCCTAGCGGGCCGATACAATGAGCAGTTCTTC
TRBJ1-5	-	-	TRBV12-3/TRBV12-4	CASSLSYTWGNQPQHF	TGTGCCAGCAGTTTATCCTACACCTGGGGCAATCAGCCCCAGCATTTT
TRBJ2-7	TRBD2	-	TRBV7-9	CASSFYSPELAGHYEQYF	TGTGCCAGCAGCTTTTACAGTCCGGAACTAGCGGGCCATTACGAGCAGTACTTC
TRBJ1-2	-	few	TRBV7-9	CASSLVAGAVGGYTF	TGTGCCAGCAGCTTAGTTGCTGGGGCGGTTGGGGGCTACACCTTC
TRBJ1-1	-	many	TRBV15	CATSRDLVGGEAFF	TGTGCCACCAGCAGAGATTTAGTCGGGGGTGAAGCTTTCTTT
TRBJ2-3	-	many	TRBV3-1	CASSVSGTRTDTQYF	TGTGCCAGCAGCGTTAGCGGAACCCGCACAGATACGCAGTATTTT
TRBJ2-7	TRBD2	many	TRBV28	CASRRQTLSGSVSYEQYF	TGTGCCAGCAGAAGACAGACCTTGAGCGGGAGTGTGTCCTACGAGCAGTACTTC
TRBJ1-2	TRBD1	few	TRBV24-1	CATSDGTGRNGYTF	TGTGCCACCAGTGACGGGACAGGGAGGAATGGCTACACCTTC
TRBJ2-7	-	many	TRBV5-6	CASSYGRSYEQYF	TGTGCCAGCAGCTACGGACGGTCCTACGAGCAGTACTTC
TRBJ1-5	-	once	TRBV2	CASSLYGGSNQPQHF	TGTGCCAGCAGCTTATATGGTGGGAGCAATCAGCCCCAGCATTTT
TRBJ1-3	-	many	TRBV30	CAWGRAPGNTIYF	TGTGCCTGGGGAAGGGCCCCAGGAAACACCATATATTTT
TRBJ2-1	TRBD1	many	TRBV11-3	CASSLGGTGGEQFF	TGTGCCAGCAGCTTAGGTGGGACAGGGGGCGAGCAGTTCTTC
TRBJ2-3	TRBD2	-	TRBV9	CASSVEASGGGTQYF	TGTGCCAGCAGCGTAGAAGCTAGCGGGGGGGGTACGCAGTATTTT
TRBJ2-3	TRBD2	few	TRBV7-9	CASSLPGTSGIADTQYF	TGTGCCAGCAGCTTACCCGGGACTAGCGGGATTGCAGATACGCAGTATTTT
TRBJ2-1	TRBD2	many	TRBV28	CASMGAGSSYNEQFF	TGTGCCAGCATGGGAGCGGGGAGCTCCTACAATGAGCAGTTCTTC
TRBJ2-2	TRBD1	many	TRBV2	CASIGQDTGELFF	TGTGCCAGCATCGGACAGGACACCGGGGAGCTGTTTTTT
TRBJ2-2	TRBD2	-	TRBV11-3	CASSPQAGGGWTGELFF	TGTGCCAGCAGCCCCCAAGCGGGAGGGGGTTGGACCGGGGAGCTGTTTTTT
TRBJ1-4	TRBD1	many	TRBV2	CASSGGPTGHEKLFF	TGTGCCAGCAGTGGGGGGCCGACAGGGCACGAAAAACTGTTTTTT
TRBJ2-7	TRBD1	few	TRBV6-1	CASTDQRGREQYF	TGTGCCAGCACAGACCAGAGGGGGCGCGAGCAGTACTTC
TRBJ2-7	TRBD1	many	TRBV27	CASSFSGTGSYEQYF	TGTGCCAGCAGTTTCTCCGGGACAGGATCCTACGAGCAGTACTTC
TRBJ1-2	TRBD1	many	TRBV2	CASRLGQGNGGYTF	TGTGCCAGCAGGCTGGGACAGGGTAATGGCGGCTACACCTTC
TRBJ2-1	TRBD2	-	TRBV2	CASTLRLAGVSFYAEQFF	TGTGCCAGCACCCTGAGGCTAGCGGGAGTTTCGTTTTATGCTGAGCAGTTCTTC
TRBJ1-3	-	-	TRBV18	CASSLTHTPSDMSSGNTIYF	TGTGCCAGCTCACTTACCCATACCCCGTCCGACATGAGCTCTGGAAACACCATATATTTT
TRBJ2-7	TRBD2	-	TRBV9	CASSVGAGGLYEQYF	TGTGCCAGCAGCGTGGGAGCGGGAGGACTCTACGAGCAGTACTTC
TRBJ1-6	-	many	TRBV19	CASRRPNSPLHF	TGTGCCAGTAGGCGGCCGAATTCACCCCTCCACTTT
TRBJ2-7	TRBD2	-	TRBV12-3/TRBV12-4	CASSPRLAGNYEQYF	TGTGCCAGCAGCCCACGACTAGCGGGAAACTACGAGCAGTACTTC
TRBJ2-7	-	many	TRBV18	CASLSTPGGYEQYF	TGTGCCAGCTTAAGCACGCCCGGGGGATACGAGCAGTACTTC
TRBJ2-1	TRBD2	-	TRBV7-8	CASSPPRLAEDNEQFF	TGTGCCAGCAGCCCACCCCGACTAGCGGAGGACAATGAGCAGTTCTTC
TRBJ1-2	TRBD1	few	TRBV6-1	CASSFDRVGGYGYTF	TGTGCCAGCAGCTTCGACAGGGTAGGGGGCTATGGCTACACCTTC
TRBJ1-6	-	many	TRBV11-2	CASGWRGIDSPLHF	TGTGCCTCCGGGTGGCGGGGGATAGATTCACCCCTCCACTTT
TRBJ2-5	-	many	TRBV7-2	CASSYGREETQYF	TGTGCCAGCAGCTACGGACGTGAAGAGACCCAGTACTTC
TRBJ1-2	-	many	TRBV10-3	CAISESRGTSYGYTF	TGTGCCATCAGTGAGTCGCGGGGGACTAGCTATGGCTACACCTTC
TRBJ2-1	-	many	TRBV2	CASSEVHEQFF	TGTGCCAGCAGTGAAGTACATGAGCAGTTCTTC
TRBJ1-2	TRBD1	many	TRBV18	CASSPSGTDGYTF	TGTGCCAGCTCACCATCCGGGACAGATGGCTACACCTTC
TRBJ2-5	-	many	TRBV9	CASSVGPGQETQYF	TGTGCCAGCAGCGTAGGTCCAGGCCAAGAGACCCAGTACTTC